The present T cell receptor (beta chain) was sequenced within a study of response to subunit inactivated influenza vaccine. Overall study results and limits: Few new T cells, the authors suggested, are recruited by each seasonal influenza vaccination.

TCRdb recomputed calls from the RT-PCR reads with MiXCR, one row per CDR3 protein. The sample lists hundreds of thousands of distinct CDR3 sequences, about 14% occurring once. Note on this clonotype: Its antigen is currently unknown.

This CDR3 has 15 amino acids. Trimming at V came to 0 bases and at J to 4 bases, leaving 4 bases not matched to a gene. From germline, CDR1 is SEHNR and CDR2 FQNEAQ (reference sequence). The receptor's source is a man aged 50 or older who received an inactivated influenza vaccine. This sequence joins TRBV7-9 and TRBJ2-3; 7 bases line up with TRBD1. The sample was PBMCs from blood, taken approximately 15 days before vaccination. The CDR3 protein is CASSLAGTESDTQYF. The DNA for the CDR3 is TGTGCCAGCAGCTTAGCCGGGACAGAGTCAGATACGCAGTATTTT.